The rows below give T cell receptor beta chains drawn from one sample of a study of blood T cell repertoires in COVID-19. Some clones are missing from TCRdb's copy, which holds only in-frame ones; the method was immunoSEQ multiplex PCR. Of around 200,000 clones detected, under 90% appear once; the ten largest clones hold more than 14%. What was sequenced was peripheral blood. The receptor set was obtained from a woman in her seventies with COVID-19, enrolled during active disease. The CDR3 runs from the conserved cysteine through the conserved F or W. A D gene is named only where the DNA matches it firmly. The size field is filled for only some rows; it gives once, few, many or a size class.

>14|TRBJ1-1|.|TRBD1|TRBV5-3
TGTGCCAGAAGCCGGAACGACAGGGAGGCTGAAGCTTTCTTT
CARSRNDREAEAFF
>15|TRBJ2-2|.|.|TRBV15
TGTGCCACCAGCAGAGTGGGGGGACTCGCCGGGGAGCTGTTTTTT
CATSRVGGLAGELFF
>17|TRBJ2-2|.|TRBD2|TRBV7-7
TGTGCCAGCAGCCTGGGACTAGCGGGGGGGCGCACCGGGGAGCTGTTTTTT
CASSLGLAGGRTGELFF
>15|TRBJ2-7|.|TRBD1|TRBV11-1
TGTGCCAGCAGCTCCGATGCGGGACAGGGGATCGAGCAGTACTTC
CASSSDAGQGIEQYF
>14|TRBJ2-3|.|TRBD2|TRBV5-1
TGCGCCAGCAGACGAGCGGGAGAGGGAGATACGCAGTATTTT
CASRRAGEGDTQYF
>17|TRBJ2-3|.|TRBD1|TRBV3-1/TRBV3-2
TGTGCCAGCAGCCGGGGGGACAGGGTAAGGTTCCCAGATACGCAGTATTTT
CASSRGDRVRFPDTQYF
>14|TRBJ1-2|.|.|TRBV6-5
TGTGCCAGCAGCTCGGCGGGGTCGGTCTATGGCTACACCTTC
CASSSAGSVYGYTF
>18|TRBJ2-3|.|TRBD2|TRBV15
TGTGCCACCAGCACCCACAGCCCGGGACTAGGGGGGACAGATACGCAGTATTTT
CATSTHSPGLGGTDTQYF
>15|TRBJ1-6|.|.|TRBV27
TGTGCCAGCAGCCCCACCCCACAGGTTAGATCACCCCTCCACTTT
CASSPTPQVRSPLHF
>15|TRBJ1-2|.|.|TRBV6-6
TGTGCCAGCAGAGGAAGTGTCGGGACTGTCTATGGCTACACCTTC
CASRGSVGTVYGYTF
>18|TRBJ1-2|.|TRBD1|TRBV18
TGTGCCAGCTCACCATTCATCCCGGGACAGGGGTTGGGCTATGGCTACACCTTC
CASSPFIPGQGLGYGYTF
>15|TRBJ1-1|few|TRBD1|TRBV7-9
TGTGCCAGCAGCTGGACGGGACAGGCGGACACTGAAGCTTTCTTT
CASSWTGQADTEAFF
>17|TRBJ2-3|once|.|TRBV24-1
TGTGCCACCAGTGGGGGTGCCATAGCGGAAAGCACAGATACGCAGTATTTT
CATSGGAIAESTDTQYF
>14|TRBJ2-1|.|TRBD2|TRBV3-1/TRBV3-2
TGTGCCAGCAGCCAAGTAGCGGGTTACAATGAGCAGTTCTTC
CASSQVAGYNEQFF
>14|TRBJ1-2|.|.|TRBV5-6
TGTGCCAGCAGCCTCGACAGAAGATCCTATGGCTACACCTTC
CASSLDRRSYGYTF
>14|TRBJ1-1|once|TRBD1|TRBV9
TGTGCCAGCAGCGGACAGGGGGGCGACACTGAAGCTTTCTTT
CASSGQGGDTEAFF
>17|TRBJ2-2|many|TRBD2|TRBV2
TGTGCCAGCAGTCCTTTGCAACTAGCGACGAACACCGGGGAGCTGTTTTTT
CASSPLQLATNTGELFF
>14|TRBJ2-5|.|.|TRBV5-1
TGCGCCAGCAGCTTGGAGGGGGGGTCGGAGACCCAGTACTTC
CASSLEGGSETQYF
>16|TRBJ1-5|.|TRBD1|TRBV28
TGTGCCAGCAGACCCCTCCGGGACAGGGGCAATCAGCCCCAGCATTTT
CASRPLRDRGNQPQHF
>14|TRBJ2-3|.|TRBD1|TRBV6-5
TGTGCCAGCAGCCGACAGGGCGAAGGCGATACGCAGTATTTT
CASSRQGEGDTQYF
>13|TRBJ1-2|once|.|TRBV5-1
TGCGCCAGCAGCCAGGGTACTAACTATGGCTACACCTTC
CASSQGTNYGYTF
>14|TRBJ2-1|.|TRBD1|TRBV7-9
TGTGCCAGCAGCTTCCGGACAGGGTACGGGGAGCAGTTCTTC
CASSFRTGYGEQFF
>13|TRBJ2-7|.|.|TRBV19
TGTGCCAGTAGCCCCCCTACCTCCTACGAGCAGTACTTC
CASSPPTSYEQYF
>14|TRBJ1-1|.|.|TRBV28
TGTGCCAGCAGTTTAGGACAGACTTTCACTGAAGCTTTCTTT
CASSLGQTFTEAFF
>14|TRBJ1-5|.|.|TRBV6-5
TGTGCCAGCAACCCCGACAGAAACTCCCCGCCCCAGCATTTT
CASNPDRNSPPQHF
>17|TRBJ2-2|.|TRBD2|TRBV6-1
TGTGCCAGCAGTGAAAGGGTTAGCGGGGGGTTCACCGGGGAGCTGTTTTTT
CASSERVSGGFTGELFF
>16|TRBJ2-2|.|TRBD2|TRBV28
TGTGCCAGCACCCTAGCGGGAGTTCTCTATTCCGGGGAGCTGTTTTTT
CASTLAGVLYSGELFF
>12|TRBJ2-7|.|.|TRBV6-2/TRBV6-3
TGTGCCAGCAGTGACCGCGGCTACGAGCAGTACTTC
CASSDRGYEQYF
>13|TRBJ2-3|.|TRBD2|TRBV12-5
TGTGCTAGTGGGCCGACTGGACTAGCGGAGCAGTATTTT
CASGPTGLAEQYF
>14|TRBJ2-5|.|.|TRBV4-2
TGTGCCAGCAGCCAAGGAGCGGGCGCAGAGACCCAGTACTTC
CASSQGAGAETQYF
>16|TRBJ2-2|.|TRBD2|TRBV5-1
TGCGCCAGCAGCGCCGGACTAGCGGGGGTCACCGGGGAGCTGTTTTTT
CASSAGLAGVTGELFF
>15|TRBJ2-2|.|.|TRBV3-1/TRBV3-2
TGTGCCAGCAGCCTGGATAGCACCCGGTCCGGGGAGCTGTTTTTT
CASSLDSTRSGELFF
>15|TRBJ2-3|.|TRBD1|TRBV2
TGTGCCAGCAGTGATGAGGGGACAGGGGCAGATACGCAGTATTTT
CASSDEGTGADTQYF
>14|TRBJ2-2|.|TRBD2|TRBV9
TGTGCCAGCAGCGAGGGGACTAGAATCGGGGAGCTGTTTTTT
CASSEGTRIGELFF
>14|TRBJ2-5|.|.|TRBV6-5
TGTGCCAGCAACCAGCGGATGGGTCGAGAGACCCAGTACTTC
CASNQRMGRETQYF
>14|TRBJ1-1|.|.|TRBV6-1
TGTGCCAGCACTACCCTGACAGGGAACACTGAAGCTTTCTTT
CASTTLTGNTEAFF
>16|TRBJ1-3|.|TRBD1|TRBV28
TGTGCCAGCAGTTTATCGGGACAGGGGACTGGAAACACCATATATTTT
CASSLSGQGTGNTIYF
>12|TRBJ2-5|.|.|TRBV28
TGTGCCAGCATTGGGCTGGCGGGGACCCAGTACTTC
CASIGLAGTQYF
>16|TRBJ2-2|.|TRBD2|TRBV7-7
TGTGCCAGCAGCTTAGCGCCCGGGGGGGCCCCCGGGGAGCTGTTTTTT
CASSLAPGGAPGELFF
>14|TRBJ2-5|.|.|TRBV14
TGTGCCAGCAGCCAAGAAGGGGTCCAAGAGACCCAGTACTTC
CASSQEGVQETQYF
>14|TRBJ1-2|.|TRBD1|TRBV28
TGTGCCAGCAGTGCACAGGGGGCATGGGGTGGCTACACCTTC
CASSAQGAWGGYTF
>12|TRBJ1-2|.|.|TRBV29-1
TGCAGCGTACTATTCTCCACAGGTGGCTACACCTTC
CSVLFSTGGYTF
>14|TRBJ1-1|.|TRBD1|TRBV28
TGTGCCAGCAGCCAGGGACAGGGCTGGACTGAAGCTTTCTTT
CASSQGQGWTEAFF
>9|TRBJ2-3|.|.|TRBV29-1
TGCAGCGTAGAGAATACGCAGTATTTT
CSVENTQYF
>13|TRBJ2-7|.|.|TRBV6-5
TGTGCCAGCAGTTACTCGACTGGTAGCGAGCAGTACTTC
CASSYSTGSEQYF
>12|TRBJ1-1|few|.|TRBV12-3/TRBV12-4
TGTGCCAGCAGTCTCGCCCCAGGTGAAGCTTTCTTT
CASSLAPGEAFF